The 8 T cell receptor beta chains given below trace back to one sample, sequenced in a study of cytomegalovirus exposure and HLA in healthy donors. The PCR employed 60 Vbeta primers together with 13 Jbeta primers. This table comes from immunoSEQ multiplex PCR, and its TCRdb copy is limited to in-frame clones, with some not included. This table has 35,000 to 40,000 clones, around two thirds appearing once. Sequencing was carried out using PBMCs. The receptors here all came from a man aged 25-45 years in good health and CMV-seronegative.

The chain couples TRBV5-1 to TRBJ1-6; no clear D. Germline V gene sequence: CDR1 SGHRS, CDR2 YFSETQ. V lost 0 bases and J 0 bases, leaving 13 bases between the germline ends. The CDR3 sequence is 18 residues long. As DNA, the CDR3 is TGCGCCAGCAGCTTGGCCTCCGGGAGGGTCTCCTATAATTCACCCCTCCACTTT. It yields the protein CASSLASGRVSYNSPLHF. The complete variable domain, with remaining parts taken from reference TRBV5-1 and TRBJ1-6, reads KAGVTQTPRYLIKTRGQQVTLSCSPISGHRSVSWYQQTPGQGLQFLFEYFSETQRNKGNFPGRFSGRQFSNSRSEMNVSTLELGDSALYLCASSLASGRVSYNSPLHFGNGTRLTVT.

The gene calls are TRBV9 and TRBJ2-2, with 10 bases fitting TRBD2. From germline, CDR1 is SGDLS and CDR2 YYNGEE. There are 18 residues in the CDR3. Trimming took 0 bases from V and 4 from J; bases not matched to a gene: 9. The CDR3 loop reads CASSVGGSGGYGTGELFF. The CDR3 DNA sequence: TGTGCCAGCAGCGTAGGAGGTAGCGGGGGGTATGGCACCGGGGAGCTGTTTTTT.

The J gene is TRBJ1-5, the V gene TRBV19, with D possibly being TRBD1 (6 bases). This CDR3 contains 15 residues. With 5 bases removed from V and 0 bases from J, the gap between germline ends came to 11 bases. Germline assignment: CDR1 LNHDA and CDR2 SQIVND (reference sequence). The CDR3 nucleotides read TGTGCCAGTAGTCCACAGGGTCTTAGCAATCAGCCCCAGCATTTT. It translates to CASSPQGLSNQPQHF.

V is TRBV9 and J is TRBJ2-7, with 8 bases that match TRBD2. The CDR3 length is 15 residues. With V trimmed by 0 bases and J by 2 bases, 4 bases remained unmatched. Germline V gene data show CDR1 as SGDLS and CDR2 as YYNGEE. The CDR3 DNA is TGTGCCAGCAGCGTAGGGAGCGGGGGAACCTACGAGCAGTACTTC. Translation gives CASSVGSGGTYEQYF.

This clone was picked up a small number of times. This chain links TRBV5-1 with TRBJ2-2; TRBD1 matches 7 bases. Germline trimming cut 3 bases from V and 6 bases from J; bases unmatched to any gene: 2. Germline CDR1 reads SGHRS; CDR2 reads YFSETQ. The CDR3 has 13 amino acids. In DNA, the CDR3 is TGCGCCAGCAGCTCAGGGGGTTCCGGGGAGCTGTTTTTT. This gives the protein CASSSGGSGELFF.

V is TRBV5-8 and J is TRBJ1-2; no clear D gene. Germline-derived CDR1 and CDR2 are SGHTS and YDEGEE. Deletions cut 0 bases from V and 6 bases from J, with 15 bases between. The CDR3 is made up of 15 amino acids. The CDR3 is CASSLAVTIGDGYTF. CDR3 in DNA: TGTGCCAGCAGCTTGGCCGTAACAATCGGGGATGGCTACACCTTC.

This clone is labeled as medium-sized. The rearrangement links TRBV28 to TRBJ2-5, with 7 bases fitting TRBD1. This CDR3 spans 13 amino acids. Trimming at V came to 6 bases and at J to 2 bases, leaving 3 bases not matched to a gene. In germline, CDR1 is MDHEN, CDR2 SYDVKM. The DNA for the CDR3 is TGTGCCAGCAGGCGACAGGGACAAGAGACCCAGTACTTC. The encoded protein is CASRRQGQETQYF. The full variable domain, its missing parts supplied by reference TRBV28 and TRBJ2-5, is DVKVTQSSRYLVKRTGEKVFLECVQDMDHENMFWYRQDPGLGLRLIYFSYDVKMKEKGDIPEGYSVSREKKERFSLILESASTNQTSMYLCASRRQGQETQYFGPGTRLLVL.

The J gene is TRBJ1-5, the V gene TRBV6-5; a possible D gene is TRBD1 (6 bases). Trimming removed 7 bases from V and 6 bases from J, with 16 bases in between. Germline CDR1 and CDR2: MNHEY and SVGAGI. The CDR3 has 14 residues. The CDR3 loop reads CASKAGGGGQPQHF. The CDR3 DNA reads as TGTGCCAGCAAAGCGGGGGGGGGCGGTCAGCCCCAGCATTTT.